This T cell receptor (beta chain) is drawn from a study of blood T cells in healthy people across ages (dated by TCRdb to about 2015). General notes on the study: In model experiments, template switching captured about one uniquely barcoded TCR beta cDNA molecule for every two T cells. The study analyzed two additional independent replicas of 1 million unique cDNA reads from the same blood draw for two donors, one aged 18 to 30 and one aged 80 or older. Donors were grouped into four age groups: young (average approximately 16 years), middle-aged (about 40), aged (around 60) and long-lived (just over 80). Using deep sequencing normalized with unique cDNA molecular identifiers, the study measured how TCR beta repertoire diversity changes with age. To avoid experimental bias, donors of different ages were spread randomly across the sequencing lanes.

The roughly 38 donors, aged 6 to 90 years, were systemically healthy Caucasian individuals from Russia. Each donor gave 8 to 10 milliliters of peripheral blood, collected into EDTA-treated Vacutainer tubes. Ficoll-Paque density-gradient centrifugation was used to isolate PBMCs, with at least 6.5 million per sample. Trizol reagent was used to extract total RNA from the PBMCs, yielding at least 6 micrograms per sample. The percentages of naive CD45RAhigh/CD27high T cells were determined by flow cytometry on a PBMC aliquot from every donor. Beyond this particular receptor, the publication reports: Conclusive comparison of naive and antigen-experienced compartments was prevented by the profiling of bulk unsorted PBMCs. Estimates of total diversity from one million sequenced T cells were regarded as lower bounds and underestimates. As age increased, observed TCR beta diversity per million T cells dropped in a roughly linear way, and a significant reduction was already evident by age about 40. There was a strong correlation between observed TCR beta diversity and the percentage of naive T cells measured by flow cytometry. The long-lived group showed more naive CD4+ T cells, fewer expanded clones and increased TCR diversity than the aged group, suggesting age selection. Because donor CMV infection status was unknown, age-related changes in expanded clonotypes were potentially confounded.

Receptors were amplified or captured by 5' RACE. The instrument given in TCRdb is Illumina HiSeq 2500. A second 7 to 11 cycle PCR used a sample-barcoded 5' primer and a J-beta primer mix. A template-switch 5' adaptor carrying 12 random nucleotides introduced a unique molecular identifier onto each TCR beta cDNA molecule. Each sample yielded at least 2.5 million CDR3-containing paired-end reads. First-strand cDNA synthesis was performed from all RNA using the Mint cDNA synthesis kit, with priming by a TRBC-specific oligonucleotide. All cDNA was treated with uracil-DNA glycosylase and then went through a first 18-cycle PCR with the universal primers M1SS and BC2_uni_R. Processing in the source paper ran as follows. For normalization, 1 million high-quality reads were randomly selected from each sample, with every read carrying a distinct molecular identifier. Instead of being binned into consensus sequences, reads that shared molecular identifiers were thrown out. MiTCR, run with a Q25 quality threshold and the strictest error-elimination algorithm, handled CDR3 identification, clonotype clustering and error correction. A nonparametric unseen species model with Euler transformation was used to estimate lower-bound total TCR beta diversity. Using fastp trimming at Q25 and MiXCR clonotype assembly, TCRdb reanalyzed the public sequencing data and kept in-frame beta chains. Here each entry gathers all rows of one CDR3 protein and keeps the most common genes and DNA. The V and J calls reflect TCRdb's pipeline rather than the authors' work. For this sample there are over 1,200,000 distinct CDR3 sequences; approximately 59% appear just once. The ten largest clones take up about 6.3% of the sample.

This clonotype was seen a few times. Its antigen remains undetermined. No base qualities exist here, and no much larger clone lies one base off it. This clonotype was sampled from a man aged 18 to 35 in good health. Sequenced material: blood.

The nucleotides read TGTGCCAGCAGCCAAGGGTACAGCTATGGCTACACCTTC. It encodes CASSQGYSYGYTF. The sequence joins TRBV3-1 to TRBJ1-2; the D gene remains uncertain. V gives up 1 base and J gives up 4 bases, and the segment between their germline ends measures 7 bases. CDR1 and CDR2 are read off the germline V gene (reference sequence) as LGHDT and YNNKEL. CDR3 length: 13 amino acids, cysteine to phenylalanine. Of the read, only the CDR3 DNA is kept; its 39 bases are in frame from base 1.